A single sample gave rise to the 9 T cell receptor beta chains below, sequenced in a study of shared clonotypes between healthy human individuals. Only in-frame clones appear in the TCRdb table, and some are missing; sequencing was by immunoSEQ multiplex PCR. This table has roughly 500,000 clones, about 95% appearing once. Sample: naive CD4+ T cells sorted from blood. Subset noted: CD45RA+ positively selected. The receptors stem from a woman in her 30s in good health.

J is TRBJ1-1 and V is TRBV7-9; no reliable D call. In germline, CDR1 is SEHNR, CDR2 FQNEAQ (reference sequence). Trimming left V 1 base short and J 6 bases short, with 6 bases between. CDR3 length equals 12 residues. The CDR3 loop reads CASSLVGPEAFF. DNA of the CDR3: TGTGCCAGCAGCTTAGTAGGTCCTGAAGCTTTCTTT.

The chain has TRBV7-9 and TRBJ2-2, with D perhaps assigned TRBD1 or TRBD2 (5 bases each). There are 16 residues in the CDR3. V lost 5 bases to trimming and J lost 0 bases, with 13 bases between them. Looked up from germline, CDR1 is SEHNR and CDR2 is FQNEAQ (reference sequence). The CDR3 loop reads CASSPRDPSNTGELFF. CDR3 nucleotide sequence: TGTGCCAGCAGCCCACGGGACCCCTCGAACACCGGGGAGCTGTTTTTT.

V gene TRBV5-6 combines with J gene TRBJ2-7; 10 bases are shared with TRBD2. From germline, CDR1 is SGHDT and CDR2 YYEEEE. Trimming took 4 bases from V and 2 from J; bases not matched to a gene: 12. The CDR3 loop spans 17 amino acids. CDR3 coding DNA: TGTGCCAGCAGCCAGGCGTCTAGCGGGAGTATCCCCTACGAGCAGTACTTC. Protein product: CASSQASSGSIPYEQYF.

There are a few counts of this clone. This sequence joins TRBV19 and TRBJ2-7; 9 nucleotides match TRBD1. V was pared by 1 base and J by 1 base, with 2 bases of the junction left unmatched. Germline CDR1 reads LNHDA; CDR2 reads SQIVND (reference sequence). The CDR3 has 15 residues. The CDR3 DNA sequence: TGTGCCAGTAGTATAGTGGGGACAGGGTCCTACGAGCAGTACTTC. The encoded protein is CASSIVGTGSYEQYF.

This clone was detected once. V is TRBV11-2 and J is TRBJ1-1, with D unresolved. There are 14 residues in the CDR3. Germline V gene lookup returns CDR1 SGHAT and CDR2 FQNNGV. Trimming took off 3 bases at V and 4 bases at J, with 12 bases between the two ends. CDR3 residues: CASSFAEFATEAFF. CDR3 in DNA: TGTGCCAGCAGCTTCGCCGAGTTTGCCACTGAAGCTTTCTTT.

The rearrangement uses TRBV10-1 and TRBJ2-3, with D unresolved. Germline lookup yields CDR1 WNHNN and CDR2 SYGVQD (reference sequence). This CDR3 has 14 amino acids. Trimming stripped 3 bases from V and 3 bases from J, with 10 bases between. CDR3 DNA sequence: TGCGCCAGCAGTGAAGGTCGCGGTACAGATACGCAGTATTTT. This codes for CASSEGRGTDTQYF.

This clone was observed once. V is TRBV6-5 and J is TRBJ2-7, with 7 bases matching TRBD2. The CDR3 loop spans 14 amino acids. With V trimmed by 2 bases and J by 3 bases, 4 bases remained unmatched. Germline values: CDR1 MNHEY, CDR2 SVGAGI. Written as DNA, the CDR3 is TGTGCCAGCAGTTACCGGGAGGATTTCTACGAGCAGTACTTC. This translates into CASSYREDFYEQYF.

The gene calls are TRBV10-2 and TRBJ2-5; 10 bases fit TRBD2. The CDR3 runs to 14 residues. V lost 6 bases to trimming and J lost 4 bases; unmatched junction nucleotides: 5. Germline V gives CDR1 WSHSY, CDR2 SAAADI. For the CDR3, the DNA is TGCGCCAGCAGCGTTGGACTAGCGGTAGAGACCCAGTACTTC. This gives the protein CASSVGLAVETQYF.

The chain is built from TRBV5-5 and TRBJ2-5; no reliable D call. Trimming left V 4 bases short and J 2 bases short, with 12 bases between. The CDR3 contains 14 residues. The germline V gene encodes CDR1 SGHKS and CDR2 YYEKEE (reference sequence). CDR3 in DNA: TGTGCCAGCAGCCGAGGAGTTTCACAAGAGACCCAGTACTTC. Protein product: CASSRGVSQETQYF. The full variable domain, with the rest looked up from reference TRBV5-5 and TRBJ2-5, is DAGVTQSPTHLIKTRGQQVTLRCSPISGHKSVSWYQQVLGQGPQFIFQYYEKEERGRGNFPDRFSARQFPNYSSELNVNALLLGDSALYLCASSRGVSQETQYFGPGTRLLVL.